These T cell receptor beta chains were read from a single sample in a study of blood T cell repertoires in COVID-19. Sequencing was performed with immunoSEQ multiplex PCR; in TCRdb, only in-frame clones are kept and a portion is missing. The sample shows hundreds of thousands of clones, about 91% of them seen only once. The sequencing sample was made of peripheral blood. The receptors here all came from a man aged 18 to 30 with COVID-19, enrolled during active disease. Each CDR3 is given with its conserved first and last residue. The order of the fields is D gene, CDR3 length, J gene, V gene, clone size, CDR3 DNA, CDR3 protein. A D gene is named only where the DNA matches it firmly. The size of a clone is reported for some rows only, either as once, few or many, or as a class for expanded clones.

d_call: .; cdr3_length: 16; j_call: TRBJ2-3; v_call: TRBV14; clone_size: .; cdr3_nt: TGTGCCAGCAGCCAACTTGGGAAGGACAGTCCAGATACGCAGTATTTT; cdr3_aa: CASSQLGKDSPDTQYF
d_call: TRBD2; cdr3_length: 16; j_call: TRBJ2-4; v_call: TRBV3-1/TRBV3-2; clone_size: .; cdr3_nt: TGTGCCAGCAGCCAAAACGTAGCGGGGGGCTGGAACATTCAGTACTTC; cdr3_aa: CASSQNVAGGWNIQYF
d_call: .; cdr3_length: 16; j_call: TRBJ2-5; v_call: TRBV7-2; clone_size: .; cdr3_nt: TGTGCCAGCAGCTTGAGGACCAGGAATCGGGGAGAGACCCAGTACTTC; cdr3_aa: CASSLRTRNRGETQYF
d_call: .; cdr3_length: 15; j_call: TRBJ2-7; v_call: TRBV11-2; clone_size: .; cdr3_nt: TGTGCCAGCAGTCCGGGAGCGCATAGCTCCTACGAGCAGTACTTC; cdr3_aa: CASSPGAHSSYEQYF
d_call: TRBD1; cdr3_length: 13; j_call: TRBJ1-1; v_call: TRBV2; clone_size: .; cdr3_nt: TGTGCCAGCATGGGACAGAAGAACACTGAAGCTTTCTTT; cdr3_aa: CASMGQKNTEAFF
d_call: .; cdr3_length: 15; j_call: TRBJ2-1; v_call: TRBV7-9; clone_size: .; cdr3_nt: TGTGCCAGCAGCTTTCACGAGAGCTCCTACAATGAGCAGTTCTTC; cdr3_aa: CASSFHESSYNEQFF
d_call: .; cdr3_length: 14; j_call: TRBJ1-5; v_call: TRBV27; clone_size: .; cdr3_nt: TGTGCCAGCAGCGTAGGGGGGGCTGATCAGCCCCAGCATTTT; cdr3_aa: CASSVGGADQPQHF
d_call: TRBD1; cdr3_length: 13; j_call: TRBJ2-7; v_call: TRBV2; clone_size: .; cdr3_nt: TGTGCCGCCCGACAGGGTATCCGTTACGAGCAGTACTTC; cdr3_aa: CAARQGIRYEQYF
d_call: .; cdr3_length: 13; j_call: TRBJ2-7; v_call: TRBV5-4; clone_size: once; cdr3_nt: TGTGCCAGCAGCTCCGCCCCAGACTACGAGCAGTACTTC; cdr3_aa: CASSSAPDYEQYF
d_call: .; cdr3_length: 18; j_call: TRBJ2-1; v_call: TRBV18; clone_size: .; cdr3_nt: TGTGCCAGCTCACCACCGACCGCCGGCGGGGAACGCTACAATGAGCAGTTCTTC; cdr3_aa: CASSPPTAGGERYNEQFF
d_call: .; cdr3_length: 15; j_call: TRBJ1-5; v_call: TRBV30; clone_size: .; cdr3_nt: TGTGCCTGGGCCCCGGGCAGGGGCAGCAATCAGCCCCAGCATTTT; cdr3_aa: CAWAPGRGSNQPQHF
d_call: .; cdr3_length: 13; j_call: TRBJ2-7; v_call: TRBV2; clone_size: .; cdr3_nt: TGTGCCAGCAGAATGGATCAGGGCTACGAGCAGTACTTC; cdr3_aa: CASRMDQGYEQYF
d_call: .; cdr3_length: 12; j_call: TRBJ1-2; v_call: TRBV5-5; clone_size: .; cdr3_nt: TGTGCCAGCAGCTTGGGAGCGGGCGGCTACACCTTC; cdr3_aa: CASSLGAGGYTF
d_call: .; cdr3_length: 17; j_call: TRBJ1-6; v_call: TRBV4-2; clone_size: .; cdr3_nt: TGTGCCAGCAGCCAAGACTCGCGGACGGAGGTCTATTCACCCCTCCACTTT; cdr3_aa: CASSQDSRTEVYSPLHF
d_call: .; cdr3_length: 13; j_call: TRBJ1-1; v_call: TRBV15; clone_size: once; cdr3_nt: TGTGCCACCAGGGCGATCGGACAGTTTGAAGCTTTCTTT; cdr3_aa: CATRAIGQFEAFF
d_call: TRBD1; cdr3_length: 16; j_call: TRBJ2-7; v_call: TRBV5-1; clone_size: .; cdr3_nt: TGCGCCAGCAGCCCACTCGCAGGTACAGGGGGCTACGAGCAGTACTTC; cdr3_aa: CASSPLAGTGGYEQYF
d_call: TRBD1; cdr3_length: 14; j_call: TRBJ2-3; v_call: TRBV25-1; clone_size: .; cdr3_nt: TGTGCCAGCAGTTACGGAACAGGGGCTGATACGCAGTATTTT; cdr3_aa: CASSYGTGADTQYF
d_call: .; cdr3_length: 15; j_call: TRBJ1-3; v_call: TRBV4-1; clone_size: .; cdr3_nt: TGCGCCAGCAGCCCAACTTCGGGTTTTGGAAACACCATATATTTT; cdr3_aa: CASSPTSGFGNTIYF
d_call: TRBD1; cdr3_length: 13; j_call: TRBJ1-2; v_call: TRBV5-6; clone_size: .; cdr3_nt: TGTGCCAGCAGCTTTCAGGGGGCTGCCGGCTACACCTTC; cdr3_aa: CASSFQGAAGYTF
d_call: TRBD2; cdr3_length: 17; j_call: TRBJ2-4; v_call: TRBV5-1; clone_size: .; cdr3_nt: TGCGCCAGCAGCCCGGGACTAGCGGGATTAGCCAAAAACATTCAGTACTTC; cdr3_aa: CASSPGLAGLAKNIQYF
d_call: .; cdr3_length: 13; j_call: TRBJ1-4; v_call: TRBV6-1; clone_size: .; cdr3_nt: TGTGCCAGCAGTGAAAGACCTAGTGAAAAACTGTTTTTT; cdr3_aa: CASSERPSEKLFF
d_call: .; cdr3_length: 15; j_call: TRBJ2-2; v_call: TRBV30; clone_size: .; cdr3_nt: TGTGCCTGGAGCGTCCGGGACTCCGACACCGGGGAGCTGTTTTTT; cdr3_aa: CAWSVRDSDTGELFF
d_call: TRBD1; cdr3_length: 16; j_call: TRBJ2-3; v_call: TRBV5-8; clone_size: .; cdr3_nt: TGTGCCAGCAGCCGCGGACAGGGACCCAGCACAGATACGCAGTATTTT; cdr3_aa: CASSRGQGPSTDTQYF
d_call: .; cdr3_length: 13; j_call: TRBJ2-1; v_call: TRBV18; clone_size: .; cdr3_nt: TGTGCCAGCTCACTGGAACAGGGCAATGAGCAGTTCTTC; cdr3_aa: CASSLEQGNEQFF
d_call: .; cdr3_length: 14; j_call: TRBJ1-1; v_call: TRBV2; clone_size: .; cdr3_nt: TGTGCCAGCACCGATAACAGGATGAACACTGAAGCTTTCTTT; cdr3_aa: CASTDNRMNTEAFF
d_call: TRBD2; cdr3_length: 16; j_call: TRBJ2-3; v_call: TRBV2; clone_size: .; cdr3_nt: TGTGCCAGCAGGGCCCTAGGCGGGGGGGCCCAAGATACGCAGTATTTT; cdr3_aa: CASRALGGGAQDTQYF
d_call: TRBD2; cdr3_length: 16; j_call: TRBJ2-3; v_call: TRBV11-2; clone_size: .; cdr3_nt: TGTGCCAGCAGCTTAGTAGGGGCGGGAGTCTCAGATACGCAGTATTTT; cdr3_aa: CASSLVGAGVSDTQYF
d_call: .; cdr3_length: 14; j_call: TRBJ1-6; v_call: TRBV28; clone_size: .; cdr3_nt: TGTGCCAGCAGTTTATTCGACACTCCTTCACCCCTCCACTTT; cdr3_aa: CASSLFDTPSPLHF
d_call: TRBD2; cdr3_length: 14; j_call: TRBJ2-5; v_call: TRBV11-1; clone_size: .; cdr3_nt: TGTGCCAGCAGCTTAAGCGGGAGTGAACAGACCCAGTACTTC; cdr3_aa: CASSLSGSEQTQYF
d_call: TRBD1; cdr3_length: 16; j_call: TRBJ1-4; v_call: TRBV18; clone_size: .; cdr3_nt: TGTGCCAGCTCACCAAACGTTGGGACAGGGAATGAAAAACTGTTTTTT; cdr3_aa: CASSPNVGTGNEKLFF
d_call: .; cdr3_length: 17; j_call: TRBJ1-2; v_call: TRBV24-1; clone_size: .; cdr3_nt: TGTGCCACCAGTGATTTGCACCGGACAAAAACCAACTATGGCTACACCTTC; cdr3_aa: CATSDLHRTKTNYGYTF
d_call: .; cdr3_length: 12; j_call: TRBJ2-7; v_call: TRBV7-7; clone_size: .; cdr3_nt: TGTGCTAGCTGTTACACAAGCTACGAGCAGTACTTC; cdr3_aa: CASCYTSYEQYF
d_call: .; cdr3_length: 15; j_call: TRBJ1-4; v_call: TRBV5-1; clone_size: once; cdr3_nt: TGCGCCAGCACGACCCTAGGCGGCAATAATGAAAAACTGTTTTTT; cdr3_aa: CASTTLGGNNEKLFF
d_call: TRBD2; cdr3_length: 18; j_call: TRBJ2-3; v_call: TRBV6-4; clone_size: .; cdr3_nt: TGTGCCAGCAGTGATTTTCCCCGCTCTAGCGGGCACACAGATACGCAGTATTTT; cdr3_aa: CASSDFPRSSGHTDTQYF
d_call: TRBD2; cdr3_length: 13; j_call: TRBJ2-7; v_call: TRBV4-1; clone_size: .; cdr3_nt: TGCGCCAGCAGCCACGAGGGAGGGGACGAGCAGTACTTC; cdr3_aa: CASSHEGGDEQYF
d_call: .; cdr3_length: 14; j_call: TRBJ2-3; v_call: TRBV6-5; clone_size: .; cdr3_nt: TGTGCCAGCAGCCCCGCCAGGTCGGGGAATACGCAGTATTTT; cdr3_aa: CASSPARSGNTQYF
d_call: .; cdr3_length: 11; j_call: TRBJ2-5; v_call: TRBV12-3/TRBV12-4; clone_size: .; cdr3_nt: TGTGCCAGCAGTTTACGGGAGACCCAGTACTTC; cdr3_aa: CASSLRETQYF
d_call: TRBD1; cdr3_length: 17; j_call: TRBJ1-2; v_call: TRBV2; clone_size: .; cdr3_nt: TGTGCCAGCAGAGAGACCTCGGGTCAGGGGGCTAACTATGGCTACACCTTC; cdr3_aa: CASRETSGQGANYGYTF
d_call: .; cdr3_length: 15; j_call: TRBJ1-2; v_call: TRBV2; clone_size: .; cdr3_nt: TGTGCCAGCAGAAGGAACACCGAGGCTAACTATGGCTACACCTTC; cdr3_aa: CASRRNTEANYGYTF
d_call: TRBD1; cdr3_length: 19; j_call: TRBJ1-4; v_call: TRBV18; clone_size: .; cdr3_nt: TGTGCCAGCTCAGGACAACCGGGACAGGGTAAATCAACTAATGAAAAACTGTTTTTT; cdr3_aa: CASSGQPGQGKSTNEKLFF
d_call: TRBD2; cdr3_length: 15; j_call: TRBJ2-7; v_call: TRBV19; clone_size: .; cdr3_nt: TGTGCCAGTAGTGTTAGCGGGGGCGATTCCTACGAGCAGTACTTC; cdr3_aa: CASSVSGGDSYEQYF
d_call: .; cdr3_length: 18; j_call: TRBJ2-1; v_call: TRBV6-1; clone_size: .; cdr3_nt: TGTGCCAGCAGTGATCCATACAGCCTGGGTGGTAAATACAATGAGCAGTTCTTC; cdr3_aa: CASSDPYSLGGKYNEQFF
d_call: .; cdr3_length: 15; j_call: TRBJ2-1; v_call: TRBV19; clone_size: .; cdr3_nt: TGTGCCAGTAACCTCAAGCGCCTCTCCTACAATGAGCAGTTCTTC; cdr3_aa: CASNLKRLSYNEQFF
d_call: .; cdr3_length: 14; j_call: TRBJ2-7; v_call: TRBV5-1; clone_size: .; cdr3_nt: TGCGCCAGCAGCTCGGGTCTTTATGGCCACGAGCAGTACTTC; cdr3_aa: CASSSGLYGHEQYF
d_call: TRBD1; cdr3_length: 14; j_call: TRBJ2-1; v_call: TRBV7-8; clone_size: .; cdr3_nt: TGTGTCAGCAGCCGGACAGGGGTTGACGATGAGCAGTTCTTC; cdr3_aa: CVSSRTGVDDEQFF
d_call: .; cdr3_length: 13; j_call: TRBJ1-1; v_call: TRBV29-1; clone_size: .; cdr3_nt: TGCAGCGTCGCACGACAAATGAACACTGAAGCTTTCTTT; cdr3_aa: CSVARQMNTEAFF
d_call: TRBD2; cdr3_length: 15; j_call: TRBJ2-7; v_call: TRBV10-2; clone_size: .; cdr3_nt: TGCGCCAGCAGTGAGCGAGGGAGGGCCTCCTACGAGCAGTACTTC; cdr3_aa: CASSERGRASYEQYF
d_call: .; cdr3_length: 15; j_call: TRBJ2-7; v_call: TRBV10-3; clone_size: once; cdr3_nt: TGTGCCATCAGTGACAGGTTACAATTCTCCTACGAGCAGTACTTC; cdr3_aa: CAISDRLQFSYEQYF
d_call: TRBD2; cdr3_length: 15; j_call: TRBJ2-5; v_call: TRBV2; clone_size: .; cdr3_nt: TGTGCCAGCAGTGAGAGTAGCGCGGGGGGGGAGACCCAGTACTTC; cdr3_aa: CASSESSAGGETQYF